This TCR beta chain was obtained from a study of regulatory T cells in long-lasting Graves disease. The time point denotes: newly diagnosed GD, antithyroid drugs for less than 3 months. The TCR library was made from RNA extracted from PBMCs. The CDR3 covers 15 residues. V trimming: 6 bases; J trimming: 0 bases; junction bases outside the gene matches: 6. CDR1 is ENHRY, CDR2 SYGVKD, per germline. Arm-PCR of CDR3 regions and iRepertoire HTBI primers were the basis on which TCR beta libraries were built. Using its own MiXCR run on the multiplex PCR reads, TCRdb lists one record per CDR3 protein. The sample lists approximately 480,000 distinct CDR3 sequences; around 15% were seen once. These same data were also listed under a study on T cells in Graves' hyperthyroidism and ophthalmopathy. That investigation notes: The blood repertoire included most of the expanded thyroid clonotypes above 0.001.

The source is a man aged 40-55 years with Graves disease. This material consisted of peripheral blood mononuclear cells (PBMCs), taken at new diagnosis, from a patient treated with antithyroid drugs. This chain uses TRBV10-3 with TRBJ2-3; 7 bases are shared with TRBD2. Written as DNA, the CDR3 is TGTGCCATCAGCGCAACTAGCGCAAGCACAGATACGCAGTATTTT. The encoded protein is CAISATSASTDTQYF.